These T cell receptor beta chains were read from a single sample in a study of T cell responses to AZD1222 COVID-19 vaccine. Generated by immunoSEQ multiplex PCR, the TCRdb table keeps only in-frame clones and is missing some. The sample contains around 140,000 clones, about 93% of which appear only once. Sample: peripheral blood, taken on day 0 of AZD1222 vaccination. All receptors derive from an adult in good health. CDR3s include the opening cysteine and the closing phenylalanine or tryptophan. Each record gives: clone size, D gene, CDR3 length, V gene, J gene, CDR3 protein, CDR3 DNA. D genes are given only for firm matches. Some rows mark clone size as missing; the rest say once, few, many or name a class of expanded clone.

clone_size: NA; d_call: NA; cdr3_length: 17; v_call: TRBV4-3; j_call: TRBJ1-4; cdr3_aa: CASSQDPVIGTTEKLFF; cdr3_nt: TGCGCCAGCAGCCAAGATCCGGTTATAGGGACAACAGAAAAACTGTTTTTT
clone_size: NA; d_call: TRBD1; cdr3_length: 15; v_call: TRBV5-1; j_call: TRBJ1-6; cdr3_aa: CASSQGDSLNSPLHF; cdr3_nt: TGCGCCAGCAGCCAGGGGGACAGTCTTAATTCACCCCTCCACTTT
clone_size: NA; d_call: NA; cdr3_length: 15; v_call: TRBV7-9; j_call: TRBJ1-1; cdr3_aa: CASSSGVLGNTEAFF; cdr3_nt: TGTGCCAGCAGCTCAGGGGTGTTGGGTAACACTGAAGCTTTCTTT
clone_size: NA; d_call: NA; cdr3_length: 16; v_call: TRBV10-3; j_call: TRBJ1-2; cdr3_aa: CAISEAGRMANYGYTF; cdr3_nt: TGTGCCATCAGTGAGGCGGGGAGGATGGCTAACTATGGCTACACCTTC
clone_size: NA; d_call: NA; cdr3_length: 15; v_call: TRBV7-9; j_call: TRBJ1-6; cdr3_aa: CASSLEAGQVSPLHF; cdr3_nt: TGTGCCAGCAGCTTAGAAGCAGGGCAGGTTTCACCCCTCCACTTT
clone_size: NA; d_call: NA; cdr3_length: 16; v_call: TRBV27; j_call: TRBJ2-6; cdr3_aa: CASSRKGSSGANVLTF; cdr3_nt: TGTGCCAGCAGCCGCAAGGGGAGCTCTGGGGCCAACGTCCTGACTTTC
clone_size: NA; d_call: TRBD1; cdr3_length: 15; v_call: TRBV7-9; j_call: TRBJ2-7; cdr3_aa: CASSSTGGASYEQYF; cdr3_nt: TGTGCCAGCAGCTCGACAGGGGGCGCGTCCTACGAGCAGTACTTC
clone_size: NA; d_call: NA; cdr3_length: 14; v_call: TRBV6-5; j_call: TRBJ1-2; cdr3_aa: CASRNVGRSYGYTF; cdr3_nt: TGTGCCAGCAGAAATGTAGGGCGGAGCTATGGCTACACCTTC
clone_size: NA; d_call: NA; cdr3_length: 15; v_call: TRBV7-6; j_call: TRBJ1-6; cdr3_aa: CASSLVSQFNSPLHF; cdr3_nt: TGTGCCAGCAGCTTAGTATCACAGTTTAATTCACCCCTCCACTTT
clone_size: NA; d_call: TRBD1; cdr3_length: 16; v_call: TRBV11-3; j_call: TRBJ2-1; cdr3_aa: CASSLDYLDRANEQFF; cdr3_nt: TGTGCCAGCAGCTTAGACTACCTGGACAGGGCAAATGAGCAGTTCTTC
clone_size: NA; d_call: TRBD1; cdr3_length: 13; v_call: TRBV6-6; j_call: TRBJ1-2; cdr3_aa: CASSYATGNGYTF; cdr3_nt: TGTGCCAGCAGTTACGCGACAGGGAATGGCTACACCTTC
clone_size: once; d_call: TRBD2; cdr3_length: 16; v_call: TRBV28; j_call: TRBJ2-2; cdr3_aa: CASSQLAGQIPGELFF; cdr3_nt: TGTGCCAGCAGCCAGCTAGCGGGGCAAATACCGGGGGAGCTGTTTTTT
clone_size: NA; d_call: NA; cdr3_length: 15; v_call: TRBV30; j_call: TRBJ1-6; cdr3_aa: CAWKPPTLDNSPLHF; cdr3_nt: TGTGCCTGGAAACCCCCCACTCTAGATAATTCACCCCTCCACTTT
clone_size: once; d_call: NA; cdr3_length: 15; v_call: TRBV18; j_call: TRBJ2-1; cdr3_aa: CASSQAGFSYNEQFF; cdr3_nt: TGTGCCAGCTCACAGGCAGGATTCTCCTACAATGAGCAGTTCTTC
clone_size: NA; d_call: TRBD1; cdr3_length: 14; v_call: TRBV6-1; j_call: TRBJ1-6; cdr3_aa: CASSENRGHSPLHF; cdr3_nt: TGTGCCAGCAGTGAAAACAGGGGGCATTCACCCCTCCACTTT
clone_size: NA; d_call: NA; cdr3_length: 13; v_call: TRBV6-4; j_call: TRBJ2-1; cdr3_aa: CASSVEEYNEQFF; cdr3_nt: TGTGCCAGCAGTGTCGAGGAATACAATGAGCAGTTCTTC
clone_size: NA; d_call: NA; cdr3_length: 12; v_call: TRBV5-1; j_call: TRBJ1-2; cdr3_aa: CASSLVGDGYTF; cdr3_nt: TGCGCCAGCAGCTTGGTAGGTGATGGCTACACCTTC
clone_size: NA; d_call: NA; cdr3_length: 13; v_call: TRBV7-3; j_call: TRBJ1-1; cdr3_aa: CASSSMEGGEAFF; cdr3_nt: TGTGCCAGCAGCTCAATGGAAGGGGGTGAAGCTTTCTTT
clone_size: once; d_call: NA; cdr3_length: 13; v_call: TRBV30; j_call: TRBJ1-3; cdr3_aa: CAWKRSSGNTIYF; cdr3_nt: TGTGCCTGGAAGCGCAGCTCTGGAAACACCATATATTTT
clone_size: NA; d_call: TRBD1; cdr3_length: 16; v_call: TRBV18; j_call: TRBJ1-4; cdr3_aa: CASSPLDRGLNEKLFF; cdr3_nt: TGTGCCAGCTCACCATTAGACAGGGGGCTAAATGAAAAACTGTTTTTT
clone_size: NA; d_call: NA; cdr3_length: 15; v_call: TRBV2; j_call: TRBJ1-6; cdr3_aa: CASSGTAGANSPLHF; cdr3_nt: TGTGCCAGCAGTGGGACGGCAGGCGCCAATTCACCCCTCCACTTT
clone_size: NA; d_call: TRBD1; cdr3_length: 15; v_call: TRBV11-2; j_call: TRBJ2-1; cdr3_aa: CASSLDRGTYNEQFF; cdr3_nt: TGTGCCAGCAGCTTAGACAGGGGGACCTACAATGAGCAGTTCTTC
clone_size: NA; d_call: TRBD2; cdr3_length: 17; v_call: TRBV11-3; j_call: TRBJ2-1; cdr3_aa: CASSLGGAGAGIHEQFF; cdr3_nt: TGTGCCAGCAGCTTAGGAGGAGCGGGGGCGGGGATCCATGAGCAGTTCTTC
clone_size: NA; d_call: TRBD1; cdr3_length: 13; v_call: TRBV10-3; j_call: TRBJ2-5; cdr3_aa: CAISRDREETQYF; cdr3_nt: TGTGCCATCAGTAGGGACAGGGAAGAGACCCAGTACTTC
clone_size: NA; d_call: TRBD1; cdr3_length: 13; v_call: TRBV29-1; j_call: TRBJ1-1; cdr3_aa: CSVDGQGNTEAFF; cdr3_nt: TGCAGCGTCGATGGACAGGGGAACACTGAAGCTTTCTTT
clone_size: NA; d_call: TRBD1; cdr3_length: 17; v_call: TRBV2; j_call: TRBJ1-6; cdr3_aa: CASRPGTGAFVGSPLHF; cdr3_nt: TGTGCCAGCAGGCCCGGGACAGGGGCCTTTGTTGGATCACCCCTCCACTTT
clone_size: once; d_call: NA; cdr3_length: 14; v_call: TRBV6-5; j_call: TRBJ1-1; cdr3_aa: CASTLSKGGTEAFF; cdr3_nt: TGTGCCAGCACCCTCTCTAAGGGGGGCACTGAAGCTTTCTTT
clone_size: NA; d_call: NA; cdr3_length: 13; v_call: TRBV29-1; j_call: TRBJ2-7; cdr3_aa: CSAYGARSYEQYF; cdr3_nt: TGCAGCGCGTACGGGGCCAGGAGTTACGAGCAGTACTTC
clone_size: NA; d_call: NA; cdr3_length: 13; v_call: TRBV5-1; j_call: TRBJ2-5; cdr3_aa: CASSSWGQETQYF; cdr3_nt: TGCGCCAGCAGCTCTTGGGGACAAGAGACCCAGTACTTC
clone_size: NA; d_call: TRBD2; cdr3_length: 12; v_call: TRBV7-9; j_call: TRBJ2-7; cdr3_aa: CASSLGGLEQYF; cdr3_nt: TGTGCCAGCAGCTTGGGAGGGCTCGAGCAGTACTTC
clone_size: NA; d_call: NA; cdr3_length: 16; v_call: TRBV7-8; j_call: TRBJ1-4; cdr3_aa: CASSLLRASGNEKLFF; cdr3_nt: TGTGCCAGCAGCTTACTAAGGGCATCGGGTAATGAAAAACTGTTTTTT
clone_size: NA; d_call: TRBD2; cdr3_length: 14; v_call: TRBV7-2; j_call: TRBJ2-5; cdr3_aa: CASSPGLSGETQYF; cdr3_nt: TGTGCCAGCAGCCCGGGACTATCCGGGGAGACCCAGTACTTC
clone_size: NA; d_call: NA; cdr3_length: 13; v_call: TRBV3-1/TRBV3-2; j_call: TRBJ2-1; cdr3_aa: CASSQALTREQFF; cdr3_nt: TGTGCCAGCAGCCAAGCGCTGACGAGAGAGCAGTTCTTC
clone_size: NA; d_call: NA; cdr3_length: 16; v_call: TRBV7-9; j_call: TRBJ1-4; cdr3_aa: CASSLGGLSWNEKLFF; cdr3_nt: TGTGCCAGCAGCTTAGGTGGTTTATCATGGAATGAAAAACTGTTTTTT
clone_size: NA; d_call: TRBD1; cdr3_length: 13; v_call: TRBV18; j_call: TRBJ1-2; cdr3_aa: CASSGTGEYGYTF; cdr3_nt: TGTGCCAGCTCTGGGACAGGAGAATATGGCTACACCTTC
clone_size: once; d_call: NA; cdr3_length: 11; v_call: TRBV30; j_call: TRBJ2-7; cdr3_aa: CAWGSVYEQYF; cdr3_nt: TGTGCCTGGGGGTCCGTCTACGAGCAGTACTTC
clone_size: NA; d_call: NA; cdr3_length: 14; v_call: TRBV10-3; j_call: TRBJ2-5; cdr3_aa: CAISEGPRQETQYF; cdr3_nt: TGTGCCATCAGTGAGGGACCGCGCCAAGAGACCCAGTACTTC
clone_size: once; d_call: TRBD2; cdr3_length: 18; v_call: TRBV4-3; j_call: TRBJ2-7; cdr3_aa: CASSQALYSGGAFHEQYF; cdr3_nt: TGCGCCAGCAGTCAAGCCTTGTACAGCGGGGGGGCCTTCCACGAGCAGTACTTC
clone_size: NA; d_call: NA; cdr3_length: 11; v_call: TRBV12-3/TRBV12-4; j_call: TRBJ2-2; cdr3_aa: CASMFSGELFF; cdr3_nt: TGTGCCAGCATGTTTTCCGGGGAGCTGTTTTTT
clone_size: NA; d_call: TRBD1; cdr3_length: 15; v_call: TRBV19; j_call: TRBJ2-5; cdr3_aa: CASTGNRGIWETQYF; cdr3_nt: TGTGCCAGTACCGGAAACAGGGGCATTTGGGAGACCCAGTACTTC
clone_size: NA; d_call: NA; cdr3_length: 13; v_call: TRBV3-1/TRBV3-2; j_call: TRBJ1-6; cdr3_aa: CASSPSMDSPLHF; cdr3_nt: TGTGCCAGCAGCCCGTCTATGGATTCACCCCTCCACTTT
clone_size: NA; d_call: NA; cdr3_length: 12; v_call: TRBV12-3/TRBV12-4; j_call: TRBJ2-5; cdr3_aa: CASSFVIETQYF; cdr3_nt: TGTGCCAGCAGTTTTGTGATAGAGACCCAGTACTTC
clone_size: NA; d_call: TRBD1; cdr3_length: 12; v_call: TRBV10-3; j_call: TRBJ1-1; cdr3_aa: CAISRQGLEAFF; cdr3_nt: TGTGCCATCAGTCGACAGGGACTTGAAGCTTTCTTT
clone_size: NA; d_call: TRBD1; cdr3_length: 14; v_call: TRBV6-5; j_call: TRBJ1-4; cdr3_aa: CASSPSGGWEKLFF; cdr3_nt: TGTGCCAGCAGCCCCTCAGGGGGCTGGGAAAAACTGTTTTTT
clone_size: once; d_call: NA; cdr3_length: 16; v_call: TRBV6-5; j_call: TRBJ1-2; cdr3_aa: CASSYSTGGGFYGYTF; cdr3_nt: TGTGCCAGCAGTTACTCTACCGGGGGCGGCTTCTATGGCTACACCTTC
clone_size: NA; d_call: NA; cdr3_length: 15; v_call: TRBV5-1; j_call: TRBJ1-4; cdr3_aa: CASSLFSGGEEKLFF; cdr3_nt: TGCGCCAGCAGCTTGTTCTCTGGAGGGGAGGAAAAACTGTTTTTT
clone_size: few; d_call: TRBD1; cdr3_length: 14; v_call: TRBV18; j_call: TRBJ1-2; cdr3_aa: CASSADREVYGYTF; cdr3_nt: TGTGCCAGCTCGGCGGACAGGGAAGTTTATGGCTACACCTTC
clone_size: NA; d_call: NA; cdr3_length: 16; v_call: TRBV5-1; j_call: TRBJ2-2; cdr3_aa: CASSPRVYGVAGELFF; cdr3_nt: TGCGCCAGCAGCCCCCGGGTTTACGGGGTTGCCGGGGAGCTGTTTTTT